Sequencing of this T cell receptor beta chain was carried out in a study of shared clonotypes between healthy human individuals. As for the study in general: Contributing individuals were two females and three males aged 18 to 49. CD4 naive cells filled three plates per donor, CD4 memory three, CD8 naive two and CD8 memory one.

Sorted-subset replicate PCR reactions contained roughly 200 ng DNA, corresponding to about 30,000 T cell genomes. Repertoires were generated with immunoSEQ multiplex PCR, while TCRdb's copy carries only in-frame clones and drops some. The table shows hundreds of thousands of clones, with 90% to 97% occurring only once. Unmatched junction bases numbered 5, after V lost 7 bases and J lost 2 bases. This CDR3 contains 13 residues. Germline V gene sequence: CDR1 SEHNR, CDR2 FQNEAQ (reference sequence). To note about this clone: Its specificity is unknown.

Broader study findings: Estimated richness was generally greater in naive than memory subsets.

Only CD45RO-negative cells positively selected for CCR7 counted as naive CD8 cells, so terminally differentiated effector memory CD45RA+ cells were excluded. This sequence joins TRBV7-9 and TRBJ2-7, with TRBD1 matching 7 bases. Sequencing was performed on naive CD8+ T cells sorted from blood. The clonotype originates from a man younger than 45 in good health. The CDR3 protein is CASTPGTAYEQYF. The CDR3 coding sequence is TGTGCCAGCACACCTGGGACAGCCTACGAGCAGTACTTC.